The entry below gives a single T cell receptor (beta chain) sequence along with its context. Its specificity is unknown. CDR1 and CDR2 from the germline V gene are MDHEN and SYDVKM. CDR3 length: 15 residues. Trimming pared 7 bases from V and 6 bases from J, leaving 20 bases between. This sample stems from a study of graft-versus-host responses after intestinal transplantation. Study as a whole: Recipients had multivisceral, liver-intestinal, or isolated intestinal transplants.

Generated by immunoSEQ multiplex PCR, the TCRdb table keeps only in-frame clones and is missing some. Of about 91,000 clones listed, approximately 89% are singletons. This specimen consisted of unstimulated CD4+ T cells sorted from spleen or lymph node cells, obtained before transplant. This receptor was identified in a human donor who was the organ donor for an intestinal transplant. The chain employs TRBV28 and TRBJ2-3; D is unresolved. The CDR3 reads CASIPKTRKADTQYF. In DNA, the CDR3 is TGTGCCAGCATACCCAAGACAAGAAAGGCGGATACGCAGTATTTT.